The 23 T cell receptor beta chains in this list originate from one sample, sequenced in a study of tumor-infiltrating lymphocytes in localized non-small cell lung cancer. Sequenced by immunoSEQ multiplex PCR; TCRdb stores in-frame clones only, minus some. The sample holds roughly 8,900 clones, 68% seen once. The sample comprised uninvolved lung tissue not adjacent to the tumor. Receptor source: a human donor with non-small cell lung cancer.

The sample holds a few counts of this clone. This rearrangement joins TRBV11-3 to TRBJ2-7; D possibly corresponds to TRBD2 (5 bases). CDR1 is SGHNT and CDR2 is YENEEA in the germline V gene. V was cut by 8 bases and J by 2 bases, with 16 bases left in between. The CDR3 has 14 residues. The CDR3 sequence is CASAKPGLPYEQYF. The CDR3, as DNA: TGTGCCAGCGCGAAGCCCGGACTCCCCTACGAGCAGTACTTC.

This clone was recorded a few times. The chain has TRBV7-3 and TRBJ2-2, with TRBD2 matching 14 bases. This CDR3 comprises 18 residues. Germline CDR1 SGHTA, CDR2 FQGTGA. V was clipped by 0 bases and J by 5 bases; unmatched bases: 5. CDR3 sequence reads: CASSLTGTSGSRTGELFF. In DNA form, the CDR3 reads TGTGCCAGCAGCTTAACAGGGACTAGCGGGAGCCGAACCGGGGAGCTGTTTTTT.

This chain joins TRBV11-1 and TRBJ2-1; the D gene is possibly TRBD2 (5 bases). Germline loops: CDR1 SGHAT, CDR2 FQDESV (reference sequence). CDR3 length: 17 residues. Trimming took off 5 bases at V and 0 bases at J, with 17 bases between the two ends. CDR3 DNA: TGTGCCAGCAGCCGGCCCGGACTTGCGAGCTCCTACAATGAGCAGTTCTTC. The encoded protein is CASSRPGLASSYNEQFF.

This sequence joins TRBV7-3 and TRBJ2-2; D remains unclear. Germline CDR1 is SGHTA and CDR2 is FQGTGA. Deletions cut 0 bases from V and 6 bases from J, with 5 bases between. The CDR3 is made up of 13 amino acids. The CDR3 nucleotides are TGTGCCAGCAGCTTAACAGAATCCGGGGAGCTGTTTTTT. Translation gives CASSLTESGELFF.

The CDR3 is CASSDGGTGTQYF. The CDR3 region has the DNA TGTGCCAGCAGTGATGGGGGCACCGGGACCCAGTACTTC. The chain links TRBV2 to TRBJ2-5; D is possibly TRBD1 (6 bases). V was cut by 3 bases and J by 7 bases, with 12 bases left in between. This CDR3 has 13 amino acids. Germline assignment: CDR1 SNHLY and CDR2 FYNNEI. The variable domain in full, with the rest retrieved from reference TRBV2 and TRBJ2-5, is EPEVTQTPSHQVTQMGQEVILRCVPISNHLYFYWYRQILGQKVEFLVSFYNNEISEKSEIFDDQFSVERPDGSNFTLKIRSTKLEDSAMYFCASSDGGTGTQYFGPGTRLLVL.

The chain has TRBV7-9 and TRBJ2-5, with D perhaps TRBD1 (5 bases). Trimming shortened V by 3 bases and J by 0 bases, and 17 bases separated the two germline ends. CDR3 size: 17 residues. CDR1 and CDR2 from the germline V gene are SEHNR and FQNEAQ (reference sequence). The CDR3 here is CASSFSSRGRDQETQYF. The CDR3, as DNA: TGTGCCAGCAGCTTTTCCTCTCGAGGCAGGGACCAAGAGACCCAGTACTTC. Looking up the rest from reference TRBV7-9 and TRBJ2-5 gives the full variable domain: DTGVSQNPRHKITKRGQNVTFRCDPISEHNRLYWYRQTLGQGPEFLTYFQNEAQLEKSRLLSDRFSAERPKGSFSTLEIQRTEQGDSAMYLCASSFSSRGRDQETQYFGPGTRLLVL.

The chain recombines TRBV27 with TRBJ1-1, with D uncertain. The CDR3 is made up of 15 amino acids. Trimming took 3 bases from V and 1 from J, leaving 12 bases between them. CDR1 is MNHEY and CDR2 is SMNVEV in the germline V gene (reference sequence). The CDR3 protein is CASSFSGGGNTEAFF. In DNA form, the CDR3 reads TGTGCCAGCAGTTTCTCGGGCGGCGGGAACACTGAAGCTTTCTTT.

The V call is TRBV29-1, the J call TRBJ1-1; 7 bases map to TRBD1. The V segment lost 6 bases and the J segment 1 base; nucleotides outside the gene matches: 5. This CDR3 is built from 13 residues. Germline CDR1 SQVTM, CDR2 ANQGSEA. In DNA, the CDR3 is TGCAGCGTCCCGGACAGGCCGAACACTGAAGCTTTCTTT. Translated: CSVPDRPNTEAFF.

This clone has a single count. The CDR3 DNA reads as TGTGCCAGCAGCGTGACAGGATCTCCCTCCGATACGCAGTATTTT. Amino acids: CASSVTGSPSDTQYF. This sequence joins TRBV7-2 and TRBJ2-3; maybe TRBD1 (6 bases). Trimming pared 5 bases from V and 6 bases from J, leaving 18 bases between. CDR1 is SGHTA and CDR2 is FQGNSA in the germline V gene. The CDR3 sequence is 15 residues long.

This clone has just a few counts. The CDR3 here is CSVTRGVGPNEQFF. As DNA, the CDR3 is TGCAGCGTTACCCGGGGTGTGGGGCCGAATGAGCAGTTCTTC. The chain recombines TRBV29-1 with TRBJ2-1, with D perhaps being TRBD1 or TRBD2 (5 bases each). Between the trimmed V and J ends, which lost 5 bases and 7 bases, there was a span of 18 bases. The CDR3 runs to 14 residues. CDR1 and CDR2 from the germline V gene are SQVTM and ANQGSEA.

The rearrangement links TRBV28 to TRBJ2-3; D not certain. Trimming left V 8 bases short and J 6 bases short, with 6 bases between. Germline CDR1 reads MDHEN; CDR2 reads SYDVKM. The CDR3 consists of 10 residues. Written as DNA, the CDR3 is TGTGCCAGCGGCCGGGATACGCAGTATTTT. This encodes CASGRDTQYF.

The genes are TRBV28 and TRBJ1-2; 7 bases are shared with TRBD1. CDR1 MDHEN and CDR2 SYDVKM come from the germline V gene. With 7 bases clipped from V and 3 bases from J, the junction kept 11 bases outside the gene matches. This CDR3 comprises 15 residues. CDR3 sequence reads: CASTLRQGQHYGYTF. The CDR3 nucleotides read TGTGCCAGCACTCTCAGACAGGGTCAGCACTATGGCTACACCTTC.

The J gene is TRBJ2-7, the V gene TRBV11-2, with TRBD1 identical over 9 bases. This CDR3 comprises 15 residues. Trimming took 4 bases from V and 5 from J; bases not matched to a gene: 9. The germline V gene encodes CDR1 SGHAT and CDR2 FQNNGV. The DNA for the CDR3 is TGTGCCAGCAGCTCACCGGGACAGGGAATACACGAGCAGTACTTC. It codes for CASSSPGQGIHEQYF.

This clone was recorded a few times. CDR3 sequence (DNA): TGTGCCAGTAGTATGGTATCTGGGGTAGATACGCAGTATTTT. Amino acids: CASSMVSGVDTQYF. V gene TRBV19 combines with J gene TRBJ2-3, with D uncertain. Trimming stripped 3 bases from V and 5 bases from J, with 12 bases between. The V gene's germline CDR1 is LNHDA and CDR2 SQIVND (reference sequence). The CDR3 runs to 14 residues.

V is TRBV4-1 and J is TRBJ1-1; tentatively, D is TRBD1 (6 bases). Germline V lookup: CDR1 MGHRA, CDR2 YSYEKL. This CDR3 region has 14 residues. Trimming removed 7 bases from V and 7 bases from J, with 19 bases in between. CDR3 loop: CASKKIIGGREAFF. The CDR3 DNA reads TGCGCCAGCAAAAAGATCATCGGGGGGCGTGAAGCTTTCTTT.

The chain uses TRBV11-1 and TRBJ2-2, with 9 positions matching TRBD1. In germline, CDR1 is SGHAT, CDR2 FQDESV (reference sequence). V shed 8 bases and J 4 bases; nucleotides not matched to a gene: 5. The CDR3 is made up of 14 amino acids. The CDR3 here is CASGGQGRTGELFF. As DNA, the CDR3 is TGTGCCAGCGGGGGACAGGGACGCACCGGGGAGCTGTTTTTT.

The V and J genes are TRBV5-1 and TRBJ1-3; D remains unclear. This CDR3 has 14 residues. V was clipped by 4 bases and J by 0 bases, with 8 bases between them. The germline V gene encodes CDR1 SGHRS and CDR2 YFSETQ. CDR3 protein: CASSPGSSGNTIYF. The CDR3 DNA reads TGCGCCAGCAGCCCGGGGAGCTCTGGAAACACCATATATTTT.

This clone was observed a few times. The V gene is TRBV19, the J gene TRBJ2-3, with D maybe TRBD2 (6 bases). The CDR3 spans 16 residues. CDR1 LNHDA and CDR2 SQIVND come from the germline V gene (reference sequence). V was cut by 4 bases and J by 3 bases, with 17 bases left in between. In nucleotides, the CDR3 is TGTGCCAGTAGTAGGGCAAACGAGGCGGGAACAGATACGCAGTATTTT. Translation: CASSRANEAGTDTQYF.

The V and J genes are TRBV27 and TRBJ2-5; the D call may be TRBD1 or TRBD2 (5 bases each). V lost 3 bases to trimming and J lost 5 bases, with 13 bases between them. Germline V gives CDR1 MNHEY, CDR2 SMNVEV (reference sequence). This CDR3 comprises 14 residues. CDR3 coding DNA: TGTGCCAGCAGTTTGGGACGGACCCGGGAGACCCAGTACTTC. It is translated as CASSLGRTRETQYF.

V and J are TRBV1 and TRBJ2-7; the table's TRBD1 call for D was not verified on the DNA. TRBV1 is described as a pseudogene. The CDR3 contains 13 residues. The CDR3 protein is CSSTGHFSYEQYF. In nucleotides, the CDR3 is TGCTCCTCGACAGGGCACTTTTCGTACGAGCAGTACTTC.

The chain is built from TRBV29-1 and TRBJ1-1; D gene ambiguous. Looked up from germline, CDR1 is SQVTM and CDR2 is ANQGSEA. The CDR3 sequence is 10 residues long. With 8 bases removed from V and 3 bases from J, the gap between germline ends came to 7 bases. CDR3 protein: CSSTHTEAFF. DNA for the CDR3: TGCAGCTCTACCCACACTGAAGCTTTCTTT.

Only a few counts were recorded for this clone. J is TRBJ2-7 and V is TRBV5-1; D gene uncertain. The CDR3 extends over 15 amino acids. Germline CDR1 reads SGHRS; CDR2 reads YFSETQ. V dropped 0 bases and J dropped 0 bases, with 10 bases sitting between them. CDR3 region: CASSLAIGGSYEQYF. The CDR3 DNA reads TGCGCCAGCAGCTTGGCCATTGGCGGCTCCTACGAGCAGTACTTC.

V usage is TRBV5-8 and J usage is TRBJ1-5; D is perhaps TRBD1 (6 bases). The V gene lost 2 bases and the J gene lost 1 base, with 19 bases spanning the gap. The CDR3 length is 18 residues. Germline values: CDR1 SGHTS, CDR2 YDEGEE. In DNA form, the CDR3 reads TGTGCCAGCAGCTTTTTCCCTCGAGGGGGAGTAAGCAATCAGCCCCAGCATTTT. This codes for CASSFFPRGGVSNQPQHF.